One and the same sample provided the 18 T cell receptor beta chains below, sequenced in a study of spatial heterogeneity in lung cancer. Regarding time point: blood at routine non-recurrence follow-up after resection. Unsorted whole RNA of tumor, nontumor lung or frozen PBMC was sequenced. TCRdb processed the 5' RACE reads anew with MiXCR; each CDR3 protein has one entry. The sample lists 95,000 to 130,000 distinct CDR3 sequences; less than 15% were seen once. Sequenced here: PBMCs, sampled at follow-up. The receptors shown here come from a male donor with early-stage non-small cell lung cancer.

This clonotype appeared many times. The chain uses TRBV10-3 and TRBJ1-6; tentatively, D is TRBD1 (5 bases). Germline loops: CDR1 ENHRY, CDR2 SYGVKD. The CDR3 is 12 amino acids. V dropped 8 bases and J dropped 7 bases, with 9 bases sitting between them. CDR3 sequence (DNA): TGTGCCATCGGGACGGGGAATTCACCCCTCCACTTT. This sequence encodes CAIGTGNSPLHF.

The J gene is TRBJ2-7, the V gene TRBV5-1; D is unresolved. Deletions cut 5 bases from V and 0 bases from J, with 21 bases between. The germline CDR1 and CDR2 sequences are SGHRS and YFSETQ. This CDR3 is built from 17 residues. The CDR3 protein is CASSTASFAQSSYEQYF. The CDR3 DNA follows: TGCGCCAGCAGTACAGCATCGTTCGCCCAAAGCTCCTACGAGCAGTACTTC. Combining the CDR3 with reference TRBV5-1 and TRBJ2-7 gives the whole variable domain KAGVTQTPRYLIKTRGQQVTLSCSPISGHRSVSWYQQTPGQGLQFLFEYFSETQRNKGNFPGRFSGRQFSNSRSEMNVSTLELGDSALYLCASSTASFAQSSYEQYFGPGTRLTVT.

V gene TRBV10-2 combines with J gene TRBJ1-1, with D unclear. This CDR3 contains 12 residues. The V end was cut by 2 bases, the J end by 0 bases, with 1 base between. Germline CDR1 WSHSY, CDR2 SAAADI. The CDR3 coding sequence is TGCGCCAGCAGTGAGGTGAACACTGAAGCTTTCTTT. Its protein product is CASSEVNTEAFF.

This chain uses TRBV4-1 with TRBJ1-4; the match to TRBD1 covers 8 bases. The germline V gene encodes CDR1 MGHRA and CDR2 YSYEKL. Unmatched junction bases numbered 17, after V lost 2 bases and J lost 3 bases. The CDR3 contains 20 residues. DNA for the CDR3: TGCGCCAGCAGCCAACAAACTTTAACAGGGGGGTTGACAGCTAATGAAAAACTGTTTTTT. It specifies CASSQQTLTGGLTANEKLFF.

This rearrangement joins TRBV6-5 to TRBJ2-3; a weak D match, TRBD2 (6 bases). V dropped 7 bases and J dropped 7 bases, with 15 bases sitting between them. Germline V CDR1 and CDR2: MNHEY, SVGAGI. This CDR3 contains 13 residues. The chain's CDR3 is CASTGREPHTQYF. CDR3 DNA sequence: TGTGCCAGCACAGGACGGGAGCCACATACGCAGTATTTT.

In its sample, this clonotype was seen once. The chain employs TRBV5-1 and TRBJ1-5; D gene ambiguous. This CDR3 contains 15 residues. Germline assignment: CDR1 SGHRS and CDR2 YFSETQ. V gave up 4 bases and J gave up 6 bases, with 17 bases separating them. The CDR3 nucleotides read TGCGCCAGCAGCCCGGACGCGAGCCATCGTCAGCCCCAGCATTTT. Encoded protein: CASSPDASHRQPQHF.

The chain joins TRBV20-1 to TRBJ2-3; perhaps TRBD1 as D (5 bases). Germline CDR1 is DFQATT and CDR2 is SNEGSKA (reference sequence). The CDR3 consists of 12 residues. V gave up 4 bases and J gave up 1 base, with 6 bases separating them. Written as DNA, the CDR3 is TGCAGTGCTACGACAGGCACAGATACGCAGTATTTT. It specifies CSATTGTDTQYF.

The V and J genes are TRBV11-2 and TRBJ2-3, with TRBD2 matching over 12 bases. The CDR3 sequence is 15 residues long. CDR1 and CDR2 (germline): SGHAT, FQNNGV. With V trimmed by 2 bases and J by 6 bases, 3 bases remained unmatched. In nucleotides, the CDR3 is TGTGCCAGCAGCTTACTAGCGGGGGGGCTGGATACGCAGTATTTT. It codes for CASSLLAGGLDTQYF. Full variable domain (outside the CDR3, taken from reference TRBV11-2 and TRBJ2-3): EAGVAQSPRYKIIEKRQSVAFWCNPISGHATLYWYQQILGQGPKLLIQFQNNGVVDDSQLPKDRFSAERLKGVDSTLKIQPAKLEDSAVYLCASSLLAGGLDTQYFGPGTRLTVL.

This sequence joins TRBV11-2 and TRBJ2-6, with D perhaps matching TRBD1 (6 bases). CDR1 is SGHAT and CDR2 is FQNNGV in the germline V gene. V lost 7 bases, J lost 0 bases, and 19 bases lay in between. The CDR3 is 18 amino acids. This CDR3 reads CASTFRGHPSSGANVLTF. CDR3 DNA sequence: TGTGCCAGCACCTTTCGGGGACACCCGAGCTCTGGGGCCAACGTCCTGACTTTC.

In its sample, this clonotype was seen many times. The J gene is TRBJ1-3, the V gene TRBV20-1; D is unclear. V dropped 6 bases and J dropped 0 bases, with 9 bases sitting between them. The CDR3 consists of 13 residues. The germline V gene has CDR1 DFQATT and CDR2 SNEGSKA (reference sequence). Here the CDR3 reads CSARKSSGNTIYF. The CDR3 DNA reads as TGCAGTGCCAGGAAGAGCTCTGGAAACACCATATATTTT.

In this sample, this clonotype turned up many times. The rearrangement uses TRBV7-2 and TRBJ1-6; D gene ambiguous. The CDR3 extends over 13 amino acids. V was clipped by 1 base and J by 5 bases, with 3 bases between them. CDR1 and CDR2 from the germline V gene are SGHTA and FQGNSA. CDR3 amino acids: CASSLVHNSPLHF. In DNA, the CDR3 is TGTGCCAGCAGCTTAGTTCATAATTCACCCCTCCACTTT.

The chain uses TRBV5-1 and TRBJ2-5, with TRBD2 matching 9 bases. Germline V gene lookup returns CDR1 SGHRS and CDR2 YFSETQ. The CDR3 contains 16 residues. V shed 0 bases, J shed 5 bases, and the junction held 8 bases outside the gene matches. CDR3 DNA: TGCGCCAGCAGCTTGGATGGCGGGGGGGCTGCGGAGACCCAGTACTTC. Translating it yields CASSLDGGGAAETQYF.

There are many counts of this clonotype. The chain carries TRBV5-1 and TRBJ1-1; D is unclear. V was pared by 4 bases and J by 2 bases, with 12 bases between. The CDR3 sequence is 14 residues long. Germline V gene data show CDR1 as SGHRS and CDR2 as YFSETQ. This CDR3 is CASSPRGINTEAFF. As DNA, the CDR3 is TGCGCCAGCAGCCCTAGAGGGATTAACACTGAAGCTTTCTTT.

This clonotype was seen a few times. V usage is TRBV11-3 and J usage is TRBJ1-1; D is ambiguous. The ends were cut back, 2 bases at V and 0 bases at J, with 4 bases in the middle. This CDR3 is built from 13 residues. The germline gives CDR1 SGHNT, CDR2 YENEEA. CDR3 DNA sequence: TGTGCCAGCAGCTTACCATTGAACACTGAAGCTTTCTTT. Amino acid sequence: CASSLPLNTEAFF.

This clonotype was counted a few times. The chain links TRBV6-2 or TRBV6-3 to TRBJ2-7; D unresolved. The CDR3 is 14 residues long. The germline V gene encodes CDR1 MNHEY and CDR2 SVGEGT. The V and J ends lost 6 bases and 1 base respectively, with 13 bases between them. The CDR3 DNA follows: TGTGCCAGCAGGAAAGACGGAACTTCCTACGAGCAGTACTTC. Protein sequence: CASRKDGTSYEQYF.

This clonotype was observed at least ten times. The chain is built from TRBV5-1 and TRBJ1-1, with 7 bases fitting TRBD1. The CDR3 covers 14 residues. The trim removed 4 bases at V and 4 bases at J, leaving 7 bases unmatched. Germline CDR1 SGHRS, CDR2 YFSETQ. The CDR3 is CASSARQGPTEAFF. The CDR3 DNA follows: TGCGCCAGCAGCGCCCGACAGGGCCCCACTGAAGCTTTCTTT.

This clonotype was counted a few times. The V and J genes are TRBV20-1 and TRBJ2-1; D is perhaps TRBD2 (6 bases). V lost 0 bases and J lost 0, with 12 bases in between. Germline V gene lookup returns CDR1 DFQATT and CDR2 SNEGSKA (reference sequence). This CDR3 spans 16 amino acids. CDR3 residues: CSARDPTSSSYNEQFF. CDR3 DNA sequence: TGCAGTGCTAGAGATCCGACTAGTAGCTCCTACAATGAGCAGTTCTTC.

Only a few counts were recorded for this clonotype. The genes are TRBV4-1 and TRBJ2-7, with 8 bases matching TRBD1. Trimming removed 4 bases from V and 3 bases from J; junction bases left unmatched: 2. Germline V CDR1 and CDR2: MGHRA, YSYEKL. This CDR3 region has 13 residues. The CDR3 protein is CASSRTGYYEQYF. In nucleotides, the CDR3 is TGCGCCAGCAGCCGGACAGGGTACTACGAGCAGTACTTC.